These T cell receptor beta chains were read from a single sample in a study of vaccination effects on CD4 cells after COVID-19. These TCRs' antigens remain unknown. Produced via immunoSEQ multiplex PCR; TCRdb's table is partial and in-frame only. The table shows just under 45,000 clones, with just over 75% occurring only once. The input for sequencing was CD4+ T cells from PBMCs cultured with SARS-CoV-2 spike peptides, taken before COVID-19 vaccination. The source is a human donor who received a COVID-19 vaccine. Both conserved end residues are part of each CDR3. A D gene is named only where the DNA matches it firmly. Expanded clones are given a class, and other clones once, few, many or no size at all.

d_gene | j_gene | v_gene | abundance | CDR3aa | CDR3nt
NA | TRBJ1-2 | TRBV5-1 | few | CASSFAGGDYGYTF | TGCGCCAGCAGCTTTGCGGGGGGGGACTATGGCTACACCTTC
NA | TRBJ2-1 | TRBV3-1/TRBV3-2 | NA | CASSQAWQGRDNEQFF | TGTGCCAGCAGCCAAGCTTGGCAGGGTCGGGACAATGAGCAGTTCTTC
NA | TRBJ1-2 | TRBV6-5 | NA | CASSYHRGGERTF | TGTGCCAGCAGTTATCACCGGGGCGGGGAGCGCACCTTC
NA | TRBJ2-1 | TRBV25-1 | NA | CASSALGVAKQFF | TGTGCCAGCAGTGCTCTCGGGGTCGCAAAACAGTTCTTC
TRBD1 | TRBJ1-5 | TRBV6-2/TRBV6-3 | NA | CASSSTGTGANQPQHF | TGTGCCAGCAGTTCTACCGGGACAGGGGCCAATCAGCCCCAGCATTTT
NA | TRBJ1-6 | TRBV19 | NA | CASNVRGDNSPLHF | TGTGCCAGTAACGTGAGAGGGGATAATTCACCCCTCCACTTT
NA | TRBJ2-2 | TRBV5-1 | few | CASSPIGRGNTGELFF | TGCGCCAGCAGCCCTATTGGGCGGGGGAACACCGGGGAGCTGTTTTTT
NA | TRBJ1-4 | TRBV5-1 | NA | CASSLYGGVATNEKLFF | TGCGCCAGCAGCTTGTACGGAGGGGTCGCAACTAATGAAAAACTGTTTTTT
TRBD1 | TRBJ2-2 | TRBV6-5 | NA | CASNRQGANTGELFF | TGTGCCAGCAACAGACAGGGGGCGAACACCGGGGAGCTGTTTTTT
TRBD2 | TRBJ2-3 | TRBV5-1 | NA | CASSLRTSGGIDTQYF | TGCGCCAGCAGCCTTAGGACTAGCGGGGGGATAGATACGCAGTATTTT
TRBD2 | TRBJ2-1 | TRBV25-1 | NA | CASRRGLVGEQFF | TGTGCCAGCCGGCGGGGGTTAGTGGGTGAGCAGTTCTTC
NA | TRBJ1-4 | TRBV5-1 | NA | CASSFQATNEKLFF | TGCGCCAGCAGCTTCCAAGCAACTAATGAAAAACTGTTTTTT
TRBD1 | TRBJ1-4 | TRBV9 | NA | CASSVGDRDQDRLFF | TGTGCCAGCAGCGTAGGGGACAGGGACCAAGATAGGCTGTTTTTT
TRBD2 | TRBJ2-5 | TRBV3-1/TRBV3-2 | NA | CASGVAGMPETQYF | TGTGCCAGCGGAGTAGCGGGGATGCCGGAGACCCAGTACTTC
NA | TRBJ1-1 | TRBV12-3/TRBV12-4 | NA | CASTPQVNTEAFF | TGTGCCAGCACCCCGCAGGTGAACACTGAAGCTTTCTTT
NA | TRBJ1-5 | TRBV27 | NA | CASSSKMVLYSNQPQHF | TGTGCCAGCAGTTCAAAAATGGTCCTCTATAGCAATCAGCCCCAGCATTTT
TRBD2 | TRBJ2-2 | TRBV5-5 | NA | CASGHGGGYTGELFF | TGTGCCAGTGGGCACGGCGGGGGTTACACCGGGGAGCTGTTTTTT
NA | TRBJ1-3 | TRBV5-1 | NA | CASSLEGDSGNTIYF | TGCGCCAGCAGCTTGGAGGGTGACTCTGGAAACACCATATATTTT
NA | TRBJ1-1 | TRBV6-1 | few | CASSERVAEAFF | TGTGCCAGCAGTGAGAGGGTCGCTGAAGCTTTCTTT
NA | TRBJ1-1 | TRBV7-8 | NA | CASRKTRDTLNTEAFF | TGTGCCAGCAGAAAAACCCGGGACACCCTGAACACTGAAGCTTTCTTT
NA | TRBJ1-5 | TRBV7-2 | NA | CASSLATGQMNQPQHF | TGTGCCAGCAGCTTAGCTACGGGACAAATGAATCAGCCCCAGCATTTT
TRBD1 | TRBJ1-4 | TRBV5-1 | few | CASSSEAGGGGKLFF | TGCGCCAGCAGCTCAGAGGCAGGGGGAGGAGGAAAACTGTTTTTT
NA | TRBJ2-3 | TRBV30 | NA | CAWIKLDRTDTQYF | TGTGCCTGGATCAAACTGGACAGAACAGATACGCAGTATTTT
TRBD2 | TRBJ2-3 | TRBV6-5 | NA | CASRGLAGTDTQYF | TGTGCCAGCAGGGGACTAGCGGGCACAGATACGCAGTATTTT
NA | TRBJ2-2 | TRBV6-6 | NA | CASSSSGRTTGELFF | TGTGCCAGCAGTTCAAGCGGACGAACCACCGGGGAGCTGTTTTTT
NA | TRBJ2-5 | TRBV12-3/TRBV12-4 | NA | CASSRGVGRTQYF | TGTGCCAGCAGTCGCGGGGTGGGCAGGACCCAGTACTTC
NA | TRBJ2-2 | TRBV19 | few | CASTTGRWGTGELFF | TGTGCCAGTACCACGGGACGGTGGGGAACCGGGGAGCTGTTTTTT
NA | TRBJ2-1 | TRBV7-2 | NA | CASSPVQGYNEQFF | TGTGCCAGCAGCCCGGTACAGGGCTACAATGAGCAGTTCTTC
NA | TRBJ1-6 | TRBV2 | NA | CASRAQADSPLHF | TGTGCCAGCCGGGCCCAAGCCGATTCACCCCTCCACTTT
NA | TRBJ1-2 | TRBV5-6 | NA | CASSRNVAGGYGYTF | TGTGCCAGCAGCCGTAACGTCGCAGGAGGGTATGGCTACACCTTC
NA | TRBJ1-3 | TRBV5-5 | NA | CASSQRYTGNTIYF | TGTGCCAGCAGCCAACGGTACACTGGAAACACCATATATTTT
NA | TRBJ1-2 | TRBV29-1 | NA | CSVGYHSRDAIQSGYTF | TGCAGCGTTGGGTACCACTCCCGGGACGCGATTCAAAGTGGCTACACCTTC
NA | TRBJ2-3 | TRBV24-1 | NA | CATSDGGTDTQYF | TGTGCCACCAGTGACGGGGGCACAGATACGCAGTATTTT